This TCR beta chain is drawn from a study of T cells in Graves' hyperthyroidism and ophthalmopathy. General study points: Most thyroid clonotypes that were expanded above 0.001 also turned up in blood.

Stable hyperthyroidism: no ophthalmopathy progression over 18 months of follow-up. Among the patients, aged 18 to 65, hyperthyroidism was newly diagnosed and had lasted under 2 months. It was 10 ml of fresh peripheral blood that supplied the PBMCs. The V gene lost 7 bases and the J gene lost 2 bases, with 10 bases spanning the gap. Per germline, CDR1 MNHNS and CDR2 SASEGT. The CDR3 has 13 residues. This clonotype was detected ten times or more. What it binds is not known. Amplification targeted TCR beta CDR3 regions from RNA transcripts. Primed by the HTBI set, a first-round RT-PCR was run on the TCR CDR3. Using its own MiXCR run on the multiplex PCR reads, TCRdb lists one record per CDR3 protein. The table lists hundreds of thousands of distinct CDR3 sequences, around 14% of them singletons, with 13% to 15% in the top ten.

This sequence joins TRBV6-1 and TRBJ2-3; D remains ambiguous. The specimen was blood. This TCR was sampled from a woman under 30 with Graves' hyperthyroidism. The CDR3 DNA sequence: TGTGCCAGCACGTACCTGGTCACAGATACGCAGTATTTT. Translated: CASTYLVTDTQYF.